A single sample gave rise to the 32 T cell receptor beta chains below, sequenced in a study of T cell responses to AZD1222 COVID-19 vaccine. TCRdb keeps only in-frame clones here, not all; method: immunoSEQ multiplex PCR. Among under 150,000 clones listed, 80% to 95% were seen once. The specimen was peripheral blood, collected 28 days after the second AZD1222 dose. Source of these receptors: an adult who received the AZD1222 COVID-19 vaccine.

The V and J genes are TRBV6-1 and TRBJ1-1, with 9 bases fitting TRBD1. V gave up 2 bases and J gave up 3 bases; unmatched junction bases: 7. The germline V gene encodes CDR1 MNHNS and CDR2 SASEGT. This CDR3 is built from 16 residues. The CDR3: CASSEPRTGAHTEAFF. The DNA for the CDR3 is TGTGCCAGCAGTGAACCCAGGACAGGGGCCCACACTGAAGCTTTCTTT.

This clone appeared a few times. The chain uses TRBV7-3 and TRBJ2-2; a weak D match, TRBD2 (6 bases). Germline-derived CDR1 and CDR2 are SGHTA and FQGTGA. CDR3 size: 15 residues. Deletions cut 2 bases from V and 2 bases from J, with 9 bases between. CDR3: CASSLAGPNTGELFF. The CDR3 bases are TGTGCCAGCAGCTTAGCGGGGCCAAACACCGGGGAGCTGTTTTTT.

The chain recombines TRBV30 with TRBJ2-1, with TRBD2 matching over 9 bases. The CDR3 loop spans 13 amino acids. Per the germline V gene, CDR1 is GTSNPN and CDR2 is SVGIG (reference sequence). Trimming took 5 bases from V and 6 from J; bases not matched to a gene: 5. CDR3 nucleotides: TGTGCCTGGGACCTGACTAGCGGCAATGAGCAGTTCTTC. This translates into CAWDLTSGNEQFF.

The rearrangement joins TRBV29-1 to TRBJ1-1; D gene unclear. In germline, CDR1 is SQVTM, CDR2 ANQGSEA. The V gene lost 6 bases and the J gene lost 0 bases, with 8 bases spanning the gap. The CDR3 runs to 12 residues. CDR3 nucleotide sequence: TGCAGCGTCGGAGGGCTGAACACTGAAGCTTTCTTT. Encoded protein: CSVGGLNTEAFF.

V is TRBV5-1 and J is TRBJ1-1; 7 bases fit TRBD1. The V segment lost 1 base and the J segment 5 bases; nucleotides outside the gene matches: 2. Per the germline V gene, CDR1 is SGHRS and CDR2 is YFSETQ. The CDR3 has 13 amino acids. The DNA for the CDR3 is TGCGCCAGCAGCTTGAGACAGGGAACTGAAGCTTTCTTT. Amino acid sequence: CASSLRQGTEAFF.

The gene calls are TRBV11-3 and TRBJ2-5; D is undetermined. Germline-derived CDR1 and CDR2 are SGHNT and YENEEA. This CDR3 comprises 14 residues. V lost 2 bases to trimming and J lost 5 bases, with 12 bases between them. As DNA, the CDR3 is TGTGCCAGCAGCTTACATCTGGATGGGGAGACCCAGTACTTC. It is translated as CASSLHLDGETQYF.

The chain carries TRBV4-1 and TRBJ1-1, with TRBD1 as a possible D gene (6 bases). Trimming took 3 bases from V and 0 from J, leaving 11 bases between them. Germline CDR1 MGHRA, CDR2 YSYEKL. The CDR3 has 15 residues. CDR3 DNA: TGCGCCAGCAGCCACAAACAGGGATTGAACACTGAAGCTTTCTTT. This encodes CASSHKQGLNTEAFF.

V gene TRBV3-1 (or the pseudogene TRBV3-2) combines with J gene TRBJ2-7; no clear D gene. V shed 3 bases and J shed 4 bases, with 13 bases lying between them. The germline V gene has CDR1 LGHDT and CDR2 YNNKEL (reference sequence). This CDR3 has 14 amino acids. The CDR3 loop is CASSQARLEYEQYV. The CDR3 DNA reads TGTGCCAGCAGCCAGGCCCGACTTGAATACGAGCAGTACGTC.

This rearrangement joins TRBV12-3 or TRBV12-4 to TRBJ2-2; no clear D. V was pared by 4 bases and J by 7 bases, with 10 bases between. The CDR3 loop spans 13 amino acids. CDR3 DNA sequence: TGTGCCAGCAGTTCCTCCAGGAGCGGGGAGCTGTTTTTT. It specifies CASSSSRSGELFF.

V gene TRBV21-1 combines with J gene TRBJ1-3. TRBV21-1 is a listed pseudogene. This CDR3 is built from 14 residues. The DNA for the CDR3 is TGTGCCAGCACCACGGGGGCGACGGGAAACACCATATATTTT. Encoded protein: CASTTGATGNTIYF.

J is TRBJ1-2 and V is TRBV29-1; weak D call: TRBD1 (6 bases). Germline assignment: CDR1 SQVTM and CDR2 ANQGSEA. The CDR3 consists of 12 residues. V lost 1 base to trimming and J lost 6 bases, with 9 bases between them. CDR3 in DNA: TGCAGCGTTGAAGGGGGGGGCCATGGCTACACCTTC. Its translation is CSVEGGGHGYTF.

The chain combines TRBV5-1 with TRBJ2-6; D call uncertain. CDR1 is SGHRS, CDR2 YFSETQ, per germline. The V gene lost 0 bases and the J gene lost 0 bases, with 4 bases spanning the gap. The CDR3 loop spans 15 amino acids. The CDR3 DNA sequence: TGCGCCAGCAGCTTGGAGAACTCTGGGGCCAACGTCCTGACTTTC. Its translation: CASSLENSGANVLTF.

CDR3 loop: CATTSGEETQYF. CDR3 in DNA: TGTGCCACGACTAGCGGCGAAGAGACCCAGTACTTC. The chain has TRBV10-3 and TRBJ2-5; TRBD2 matches 9 bases. The V segment lost 10 bases and the J segment 3 bases; nucleotides outside the gene matches: 3. CDR1 ENHRY and CDR2 SYGVKD come from the germline V gene. The CDR3 is 12 residues long.

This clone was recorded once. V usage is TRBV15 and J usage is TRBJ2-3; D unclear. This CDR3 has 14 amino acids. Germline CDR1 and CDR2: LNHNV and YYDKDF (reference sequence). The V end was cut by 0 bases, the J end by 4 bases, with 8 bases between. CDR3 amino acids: CATSRDSAPDTQYF. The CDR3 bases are TGTGCCACCAGCAGAGATTCAGCTCCAGATACGCAGTATTTT.

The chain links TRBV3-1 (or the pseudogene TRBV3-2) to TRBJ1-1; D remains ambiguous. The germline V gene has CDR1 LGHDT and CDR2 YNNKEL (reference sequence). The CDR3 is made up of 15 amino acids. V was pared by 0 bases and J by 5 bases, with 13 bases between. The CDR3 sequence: CASSQDLGFETEAFF. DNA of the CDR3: TGTGCCAGCAGCCAAGATCTGGGATTTGAAACTGAAGCTTTCTTT.

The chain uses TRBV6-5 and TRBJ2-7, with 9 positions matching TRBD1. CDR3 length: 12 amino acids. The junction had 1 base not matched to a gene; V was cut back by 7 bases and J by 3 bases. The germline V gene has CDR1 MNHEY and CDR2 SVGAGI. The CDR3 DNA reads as TGTGCCAGCACGGGACAGGGCTACGAGCAGTACTTC. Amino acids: CASTGQGYEQYF.

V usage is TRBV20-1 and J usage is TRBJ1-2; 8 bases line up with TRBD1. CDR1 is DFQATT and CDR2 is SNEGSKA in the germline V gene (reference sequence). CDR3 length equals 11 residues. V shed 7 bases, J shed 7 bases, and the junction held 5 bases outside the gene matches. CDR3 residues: CSVPRGPGYTF. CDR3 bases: TGCAGTGTCCCCAGGGGGCCTGGCTACACCTTC.

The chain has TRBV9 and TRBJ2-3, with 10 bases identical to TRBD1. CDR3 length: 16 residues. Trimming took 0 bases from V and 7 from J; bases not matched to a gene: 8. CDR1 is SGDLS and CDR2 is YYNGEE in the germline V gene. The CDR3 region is CASSVGPGTGENTQYF. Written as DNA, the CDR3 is TGTGCCAGCAGCGTAGGCCCCGGGACAGGGGAAAATACGCAGTATTTT.

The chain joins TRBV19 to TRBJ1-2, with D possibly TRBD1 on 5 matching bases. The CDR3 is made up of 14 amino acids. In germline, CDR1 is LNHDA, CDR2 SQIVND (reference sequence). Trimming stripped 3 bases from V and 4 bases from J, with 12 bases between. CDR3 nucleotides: TGTGCCAGTAGTATCGTAGGGCAGGGCTATGGCTACACCTTC. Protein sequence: CASSIVGQGYGYTF.

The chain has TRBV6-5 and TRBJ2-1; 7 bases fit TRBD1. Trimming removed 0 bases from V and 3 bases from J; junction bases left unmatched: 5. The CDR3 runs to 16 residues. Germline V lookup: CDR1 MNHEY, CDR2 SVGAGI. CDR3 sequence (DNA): TGTGCCAGCAGTTACTCGGGGGCAGGGGGCTACAATGAGCAGTTCTTC. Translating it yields CASSYSGAGGYNEQFF.

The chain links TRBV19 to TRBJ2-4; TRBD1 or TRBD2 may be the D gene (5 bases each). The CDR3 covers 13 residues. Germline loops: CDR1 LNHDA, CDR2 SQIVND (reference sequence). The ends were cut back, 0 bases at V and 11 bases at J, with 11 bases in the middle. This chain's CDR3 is CASSIDRRGVQYF. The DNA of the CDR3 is TGTGCCAGTAGTATAGATCGGCGAGGGGTTCAGTACTTC. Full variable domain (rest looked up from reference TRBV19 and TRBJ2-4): DGGITQSPKYLFRKEGQNVTLSCEQNLNHDAMYWYRQDPGQGLRLIYYSQIVNDFQKGDIAEGYSVSREKKESFPLTVTSAQKNPTAFYLCASSIDRRGVQYFGAGTRLSVL.

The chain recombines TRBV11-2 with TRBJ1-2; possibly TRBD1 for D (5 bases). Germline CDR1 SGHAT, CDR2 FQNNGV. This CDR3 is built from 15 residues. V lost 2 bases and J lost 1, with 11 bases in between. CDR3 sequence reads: CASSLRQGINYGYTF. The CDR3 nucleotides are TGTGCCAGCAGCTTAAGGCAGGGTATTAACTATGGCTACACCTTC.

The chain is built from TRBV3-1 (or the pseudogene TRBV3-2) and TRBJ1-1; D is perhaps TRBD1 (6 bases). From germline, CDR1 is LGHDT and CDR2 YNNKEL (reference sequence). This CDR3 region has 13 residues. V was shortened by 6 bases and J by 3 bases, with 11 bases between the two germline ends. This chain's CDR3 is CASRGGVYTEAFF. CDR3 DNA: TGTGCCAGCAGAGGGGGGGTTTACACTGAAGCTTTCTTT.

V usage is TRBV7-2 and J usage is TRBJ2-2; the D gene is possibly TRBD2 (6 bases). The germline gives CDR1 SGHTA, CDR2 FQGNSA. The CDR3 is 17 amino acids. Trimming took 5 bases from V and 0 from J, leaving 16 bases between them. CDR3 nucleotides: TGTGCCAGCAGCCCCCAGTATAGCGGACCGAACACCGGGGAGCTGTTTTTT. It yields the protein CASSPQYSGPNTGELFF.

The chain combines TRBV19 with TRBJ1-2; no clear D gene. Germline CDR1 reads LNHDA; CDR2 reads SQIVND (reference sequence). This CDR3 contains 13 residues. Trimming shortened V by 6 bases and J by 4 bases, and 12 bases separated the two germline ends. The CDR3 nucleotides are TGTGCCAGTAGGGGCCCCGGCGGCTATGGCTACACCTTC. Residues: CASRGPGGYGYTF. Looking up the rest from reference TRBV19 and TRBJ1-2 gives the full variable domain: DGGITQSPKYLFRKEGQNVTLSCEQNLNHDAMYWYRQDPGQGLRLIYYSQIVNDFQKGDIAEGYSVSREKKESFPLTVTSAQKNPTAFYLCASRGPGGYGYTFGSGTRLTVV.

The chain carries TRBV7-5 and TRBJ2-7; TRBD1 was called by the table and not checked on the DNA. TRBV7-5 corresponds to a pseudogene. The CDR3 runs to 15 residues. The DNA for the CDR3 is TGTGCCAGAAGCTTAGCGTCCACGGACACCTACGAGCAGTACGTC. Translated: CARSLASTDTYEQYV.

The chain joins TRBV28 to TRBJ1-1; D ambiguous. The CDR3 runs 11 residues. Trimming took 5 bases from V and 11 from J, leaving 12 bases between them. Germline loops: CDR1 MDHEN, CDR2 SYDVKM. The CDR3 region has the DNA TGTGCCAGCAGTAGGTGGCTTGGGGCTTTCTTT. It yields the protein CASSRWLGAFF.

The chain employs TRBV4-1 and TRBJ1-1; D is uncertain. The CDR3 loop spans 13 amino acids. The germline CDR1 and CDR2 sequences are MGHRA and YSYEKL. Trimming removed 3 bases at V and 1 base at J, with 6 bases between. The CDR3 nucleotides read TGCGCCAGCAGCCAGATGGGGAACACTGAAGCTTTCTTT. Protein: CASSQMGNTEAFF.

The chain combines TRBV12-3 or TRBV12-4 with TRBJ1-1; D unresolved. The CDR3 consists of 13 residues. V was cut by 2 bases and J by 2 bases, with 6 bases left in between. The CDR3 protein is CASSLPVNTEAFF. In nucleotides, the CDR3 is TGTGCCAGCAGTTTACCGGTTAACACTGAAGCTTTCTTT.

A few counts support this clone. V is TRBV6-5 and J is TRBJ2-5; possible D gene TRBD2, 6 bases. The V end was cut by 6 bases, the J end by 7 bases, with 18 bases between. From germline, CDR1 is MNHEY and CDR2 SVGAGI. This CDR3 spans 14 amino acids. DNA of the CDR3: TGTGCCAGCAGACGGGACTCTTCAAGAGGGACCCAGTACTTC. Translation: CASRRDSSRGTQYF.

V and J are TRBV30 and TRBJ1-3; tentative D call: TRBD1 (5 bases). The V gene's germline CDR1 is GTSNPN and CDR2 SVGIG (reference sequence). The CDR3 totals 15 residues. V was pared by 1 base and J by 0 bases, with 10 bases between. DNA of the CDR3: TGTGCCTGGAGTGGGGGGGGGAGCTCTGGAAACACCATATATTTT. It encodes CAWSGGGSSGNTIYF.

DNA of the CDR3: TGTGCCAGCAGTACCGGGAGGGCCCAGGGTAATGAGCAGTTCTTC. Encoded protein: CASSTGRAQGNEQFF. V usage is TRBV6-2 or TRBV6-3 and J usage is TRBJ2-1, with 8 bases aligning to TRBD2. The germline V gene has CDR1 MNHEY and CDR2 SVGEGT. Unmatched junction bases numbered 10, after V lost 5 bases and J lost 7 bases. CDR3 size: 15 residues.